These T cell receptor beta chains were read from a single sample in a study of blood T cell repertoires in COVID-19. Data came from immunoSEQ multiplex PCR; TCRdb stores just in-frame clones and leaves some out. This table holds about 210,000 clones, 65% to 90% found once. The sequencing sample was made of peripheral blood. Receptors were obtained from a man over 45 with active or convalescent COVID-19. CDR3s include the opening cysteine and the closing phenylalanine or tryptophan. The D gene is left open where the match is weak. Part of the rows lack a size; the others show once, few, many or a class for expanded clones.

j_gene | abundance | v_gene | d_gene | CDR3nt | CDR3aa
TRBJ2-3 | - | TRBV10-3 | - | TGTGCCATTCCACAGACAGATACGCAGTATTTT | CAIPQTDTQYF
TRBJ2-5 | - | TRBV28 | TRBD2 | TGTGCCAGCAGTCCTAGCGGGAGGGCCCGCCAAGAGACCCAGTACTTC | CASSPSGRARQETQYF
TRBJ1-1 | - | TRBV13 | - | TGTGCCAGCCTCCCCCGCGTCAGCGCTGAAGCTTTCTTT | CASLPRVSAEAFF
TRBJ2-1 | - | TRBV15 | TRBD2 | TGTGCCACCAGCAGAGATCTACTAGCGGGCCTCAATGAGCAGTTCTTC | CATSRDLLAGLNEQFF
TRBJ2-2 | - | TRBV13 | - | TGTGCCAGCAGCTTACTAGCTGGCGGGGAGCTGTTTTTT | CASSLLAGGELFF
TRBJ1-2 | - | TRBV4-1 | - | TGCGCCAGCAGCCAACCTGTAAGGGGCCTCTATGGCTACACCTTC | CASSQPVRGLYGYTF
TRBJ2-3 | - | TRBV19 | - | TGTGCCAGTAGTGGGCAAGTACTCACAGATACGCAGTATTTT | CASSGQVLTDTQYF
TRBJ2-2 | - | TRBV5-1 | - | TGCGCCTCAACGCTAAACCCCACGAACACCGGGGAGCTGTTTTTT | CASTLNPTNTGELFF
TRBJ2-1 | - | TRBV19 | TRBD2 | TGTGCCAGTAGTCCCTACGGACTAGCGGGGGGGCCTAATGAGCAGTTCTTC | CASSPYGLAGGPNEQFF
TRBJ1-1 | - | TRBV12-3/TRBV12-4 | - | TGTGCCAGCAGTTTAGTACGGTACACTGAAGCTTTCTTT | CASSLVRYTEAFF
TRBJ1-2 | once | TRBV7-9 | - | TGTGCCAGCAGCTCAGACAGGAGCGGTGGCTACACCTTC | CASSSDRSGGYTF
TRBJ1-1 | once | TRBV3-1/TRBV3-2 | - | TGTGCCAGCAGCCAAGATCTCAGGGTTACTGAAGCTTTCTTT | CASSQDLRVTEAFF
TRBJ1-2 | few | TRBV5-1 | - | TGCGCCAGCAGCTTGGAGGGAGACGGCTACACCTTC | CASSLEGDGYTF
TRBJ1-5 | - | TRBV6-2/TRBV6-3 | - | TGTGCCAGCAGTTTCAGGGGTGTCGGCAATCAGCCCCAGCATTTT | CASSFRGVGNQPQHF
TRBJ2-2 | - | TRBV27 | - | TGTGCCAGCAGTTTATGGAGGAACACCGGGGAGCTGTTTTTT | CASSLWRNTGELFF
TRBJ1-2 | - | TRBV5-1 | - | TGCGCCAGCAGCTTGGGGGGACTCTCCGAAAACTATGGCTACACCTTC | CASSLGGLSENYGYTF
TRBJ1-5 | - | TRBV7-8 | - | TGTGCCAGCAGCTTACGGGGGGGACCCGTCAATCAGCCCCAGCATTTT | CASSLRGGPVNQPQHF
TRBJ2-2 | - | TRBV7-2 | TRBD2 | TGTGCCAGCAGCATTGGACTAGCGGGAGATGACACCGGGGAGCTGTTTTTT | CASSIGLAGDDTGELFF
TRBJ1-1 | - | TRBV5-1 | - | TGCGCCAGCAGCTCCGGCCAGGAGAACACTGAAGCTTTCTTT | CASSSGQENTEAFF
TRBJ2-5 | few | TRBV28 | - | TGTGCCAGCAGTTTCGAAGGGGCTGGGGAGACCCAGTACTTC | CASSFEGAGETQYF
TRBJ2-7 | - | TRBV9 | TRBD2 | TGTGCCAGCACCTACCGGGTGGGGGGGGAGCAGTACTTC | CASTYRVGGEQYF
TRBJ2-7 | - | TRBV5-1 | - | TGCGCCAGCAGCCCGACAGTGGCAGTGGATAACACTAAGGAGCAGTACTTC | CASSPTVAVDNTKEQYF
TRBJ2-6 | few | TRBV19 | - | TGTGCCAGTAGTATAGGGGGGGAAGAACGGTTCTCGGCTGGGGCCAACGTCCTGACTTTC | CASSIGGEERFSAGANVLTF
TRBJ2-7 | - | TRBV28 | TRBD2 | TGTGCCAGCAGTCCTGGACTAGCGGGAGGATTCCTCTACGAGCAGTACTTC | CASSPGLAGGFLYEQYF
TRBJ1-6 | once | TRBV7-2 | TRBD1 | TGTGCCAGCAGCTACAAACCGACAGGGCCTCGATGGAATTCACCCCTCCACTTT | CASSYKPTGPRWNSPLHF
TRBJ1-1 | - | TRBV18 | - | TGTGCCAGCTCACCCCGGTCCGCCTTAATGAACACTGAAGCTTTCTTT | CASSPRSALMNTEAFF
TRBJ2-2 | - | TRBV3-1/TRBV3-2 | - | TGTGCCAGCAGCCTCTCTAGGAACACCGGGGAGCTGTTTTTT | CASSLSRNTGELFF
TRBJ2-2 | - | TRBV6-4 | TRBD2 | TGTGCCAGCAGTCCGGGACTAGCGGGGGGATGGGGTGCCGGGGAGCTGTTTTTT | CASSPGLAGGWGAGELFF
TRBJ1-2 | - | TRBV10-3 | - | TGTGCCATCAGTGCCGGGGGGGCTAACTATGGCTACACCTTC | CAISAGGANYGYTF
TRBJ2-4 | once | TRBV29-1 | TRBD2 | TGCAGCGTTGAAGCGGGGAGGGCGAGGGCCAAAAACATTCAGTACTTC | CSVEAGRARAKNIQYF
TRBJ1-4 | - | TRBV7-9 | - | TGTGCCAGCAGCTGGGGACAAGGGAGTGAAAAACTGTTTTTT | CASSWGQGSEKLFF
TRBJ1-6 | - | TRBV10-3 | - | TGTGCCATCAGTGGTCAGGGCTATAATTCACCCCTCCACTTT | CAISGQGYNSPLHF
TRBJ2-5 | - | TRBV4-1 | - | TGCGCCAGCAGCCAAGCTATTTCCCCCTGGGAGACCCAGTACTTC | CASSQAISPWETQYF
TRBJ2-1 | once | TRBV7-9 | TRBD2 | TGTGCCAGCAGCTTAGCGCTGATAAGCGGGGACGTCTACAATGAGCAGTTCTTC | CASSLALISGDVYNEQFF
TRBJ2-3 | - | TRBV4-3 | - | TGCGCCAGCAGCCAAGAACGCACAGGCCTTAGCACAGATACGCAGTATTTT | CASSQERTGLSTDTQYF
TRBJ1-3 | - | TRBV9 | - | TGTGCCAGCAGCTCCCGGGTCCTCTCTGGAAACACCATATATTTT | CASSSRVLSGNTIYF
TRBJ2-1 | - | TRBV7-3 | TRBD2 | TGTGCCAGCAGTCGTAGCGGGGGGGCCTGGAATGAGCAGTTCTTC | CASSRSGGAWNEQFF
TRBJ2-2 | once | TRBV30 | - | TGTGCCTGGACCACTAGTGGGGAGCTGTTTTTT | CAWTTSGELFF
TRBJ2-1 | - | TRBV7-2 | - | TGTGCCAGCAGCCCCACCCCCCACAGTCCCTCCACTGAGCAGTTCTTC | CASSPTPHSPSTEQFF
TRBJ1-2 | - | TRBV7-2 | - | TGTGCCAGCAGCTCGGGACTTAACTATGGCTACACCTTC | CASSSGLNYGYTF
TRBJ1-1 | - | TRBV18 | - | TGTGCCAGCTCACCAGCCCCAGACACTGAAGCTTTCTTT | CASSPAPDTEAFF
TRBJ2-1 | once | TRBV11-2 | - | TGTGCCAGCAGCTTAAGCCCCAATGAGCAGTTCTTC | CASSLSPNEQFF
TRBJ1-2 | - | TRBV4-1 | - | TGCGCCAGCAGCCAAGAAGTTGGGCCAGGTGGCTACACCTTC | CASSQEVGPGGYTF
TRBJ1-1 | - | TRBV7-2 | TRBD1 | TGTGCCAGCAGCTTATCGACAGGGGAAACTGAAGCTTTCTTT | CASSLSTGETEAFF
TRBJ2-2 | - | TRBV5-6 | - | TGTGCCAGCAGCTTGGGCCGGTCGAACACCGGGGAGCTGTTTTTT | CASSLGRSNTGELFF
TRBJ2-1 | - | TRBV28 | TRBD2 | TGTGCCAGCAGGAGGGTAGCGGGAGGGGCGGATGAGCAGTTCTTC | CASRRVAGGADEQFF
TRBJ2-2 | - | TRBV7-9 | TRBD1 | TGTGCCAGCAGAACTCAATACAGGGGGCGGAACACCGGGGAGCTGTTTTTT | CASRTQYRGRNTGELFF
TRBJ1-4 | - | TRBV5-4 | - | TGTGCCAGCAGCGAGGCAAGGGGTGTTGGGGAAAAACTGTTTTTT | CASSEARGVGEKLFF
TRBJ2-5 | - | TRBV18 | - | TGTGCCAGCTCACCAATATCTGGTTGGCAGAAAGAGACCCAGTACTTC | CASSPISGWQKETQYF
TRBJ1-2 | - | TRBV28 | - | TGTGCCAGCAGTTTTAGGGGTGGCTACACCTTC | CASSFRGGYTF
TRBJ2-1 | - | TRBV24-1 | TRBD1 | TGTGCCACCAGTGATCCCACAGGGGATGGGTACAATGAGCAGTTCTTC | CATSDPTGDGYNEQFF
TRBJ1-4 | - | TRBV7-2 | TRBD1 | TGTGCCAGCAGTCTAGACAGGGGACGGGAAAAACTGTTTTTT | CASSLDRGREKLFF
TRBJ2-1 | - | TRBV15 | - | TGTGCCACCTCCTTCAGGGGGGCTTACAATGAGCAGTTCTTC | CATSFRGAYNEQFF
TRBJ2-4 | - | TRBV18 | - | TGTGCCAGCTCACTAGCGGAGCTAGCCAAAAACATTCAGTACTTC | CASSLAELAKNIQYF
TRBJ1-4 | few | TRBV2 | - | TGTGCCAGCAGCCTAAATGAAAAACTGTTTTTT | CASSLNEKLFF
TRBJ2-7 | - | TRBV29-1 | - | TGCAGCGTTTATAGCGTTACTACCTACGAGCAGTACTTC | CSVYSVTTYEQYF
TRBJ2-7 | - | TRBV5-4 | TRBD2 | TGTGCCAGCAGCTTGGAAACTAGCGAATACGAGCAGTACTTC | CASSLETSEYEQYF
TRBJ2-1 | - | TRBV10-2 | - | TGCGCCAGCAGCCTACTAGCAGCAGATGAGCAGTTCTTC | CASSLLAADEQFF
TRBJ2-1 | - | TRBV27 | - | TGTGCCAGCAGTTTAAGGGGGAGGGGTTATGAGCAGTTCTTC | CASSLRGRGYEQFF
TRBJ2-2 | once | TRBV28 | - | TGTGCCAGCAGTTTAGACAGAAACACCGGGGAGCTGTTTTTT | CASSLDRNTGELFF